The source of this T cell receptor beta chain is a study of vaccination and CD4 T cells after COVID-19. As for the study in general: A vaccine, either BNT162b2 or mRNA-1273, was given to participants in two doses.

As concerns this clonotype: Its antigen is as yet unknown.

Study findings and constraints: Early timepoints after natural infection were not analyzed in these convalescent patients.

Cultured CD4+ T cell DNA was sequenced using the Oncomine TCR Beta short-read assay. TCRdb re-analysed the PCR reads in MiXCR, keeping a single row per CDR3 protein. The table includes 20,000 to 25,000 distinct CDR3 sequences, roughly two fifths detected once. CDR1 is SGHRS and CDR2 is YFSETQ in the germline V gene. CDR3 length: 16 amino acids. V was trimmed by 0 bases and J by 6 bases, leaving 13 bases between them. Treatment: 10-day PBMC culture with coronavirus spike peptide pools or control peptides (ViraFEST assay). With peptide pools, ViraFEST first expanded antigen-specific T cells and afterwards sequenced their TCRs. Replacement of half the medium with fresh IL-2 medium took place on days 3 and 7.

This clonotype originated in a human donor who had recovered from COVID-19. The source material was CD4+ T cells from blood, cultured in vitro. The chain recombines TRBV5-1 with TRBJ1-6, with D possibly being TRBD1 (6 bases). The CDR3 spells CASSLGGQSPNSPLHF. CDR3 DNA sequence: TGCGCCAGCAGCTTGGGAGGACAGAGTCCTAATTCACCCCTCCACTTT.